Each of the 26 T cell receptor beta chains below was sequenced from the same sample in a study of identifying expanded T cells in peripheral blood. The data were produced by immunoSEQ multiplex PCR, yet TCRdb's version contains in-frame clones alone and is incomplete. This table has about 85,000 clones, about 89% appearing once. The material sequenced was blood. All receptors come from a person aged 18-70 years in good health.

J is TRBJ1-1 and V is TRBV29-1; 7 nucleotides agree with TRBD1. The ends lost 7 bases at V and 4 bases at J; junction bases unmatched: 6. The CDR3 runs 12 residues. Germline V gene data show CDR1 as SQVTM and CDR2 as ANQGSEA. CDR3 amino acids: CSGGGGATEAFF. In nucleotides, the CDR3 is TGCAGCGGTGGAGGGGGCGCCACTGAAGCTTTCTTT.

J is TRBJ2-7 and V is TRBV19; TRBD1 matches at 12 bases. CDR1 is LNHDA, CDR2 SQIVND, per germline (reference sequence). With V trimmed by 5 bases and J by 2 bases, 4 bases remained unmatched. The CDR3 is 15 residues long. CDR3 nucleotide sequence: TGTGCCAGTAGTTGGCGGGACAGGGGGCCCTACGAGCAGTACTTC. This sequence encodes CASSWRDRGPYEQYF. The complete variable domain, with remaining parts taken from reference TRBV19 and TRBJ2-7, reads DGGITQSPKYLFRKEGQNVTLSCEQNLNHDAMYWYRQDPGQGLRLIYYSQIVNDFQKGDIAEGYSVSREKKESFPLTVTSAQKNPTAFYLCASSWRDRGPYEQYFGPGTRLTVT.

The chain combines TRBV4-3 with TRBJ2-7; a weak D match, TRBD2 (5 bases). This CDR3 contains 14 residues. The V gene lost 4 bases and the J gene lost 1 base, with 11 bases spanning the gap. Germline V gene sequence: CDR1 LGHNA, CDR2 YSLEER. The CDR3 loop reads CASSRTTGSYEQYF. For the CDR3, the DNA is TGCGCCAGCAGCCGAACGACGGGATCCTACGAGCAGTACTTC.

V usage is TRBV28 and J usage is TRBJ2-1; D is uncertain. This CDR3 region has 14 residues. Germline V gene lookup returns CDR1 MDHEN and CDR2 SYDVKM. V gave up 1 base and J gave up 3 bases, with 7 bases separating them. Written as DNA, the CDR3 is TGTGCCAGCAGTTTATTTGGGCTCTACAATGAGCAGTTCTTC. Translating it yields CASSLFGLYNEQFF.

This rearrangement joins TRBV5-6 to TRBJ2-2; D is unresolved. This CDR3 region has 14 residues. Germline CDR1 is SGHDT and CDR2 is YYEEEE. Between the trimmed V and J ends, which lost 2 bases and 7 bases, there was a span of 12 bases. The CDR3: CASSLGWFGGELFF. The CDR3 DNA sequence: TGTGCCAGCAGCTTAGGGTGGTTCGGCGGGGAGCTGTTTTTT.

This chain uses TRBV2 with TRBJ2-5; 11 positions match TRBD1. Losses at the gene ends were 8 bases for V and 0 bases for J; bases not matched to a gene: 2. Germline V CDR1 and CDR2: SNHLY, FYNNEI. The CDR3 runs 14 residues. This CDR3 is CASGTGGNQETQYF. CDR3 nucleotide sequence: TGTGCCAGCGGGACAGGGGGTAACCAAGAGACCCAGTACTTC. The complete variable domain, with remaining parts taken from reference TRBV2 and TRBJ2-5, reads EPEVTQTPSHQVTQMGQEVILRCVPISNHLYFYWYRQILGQKVEFLVSFYNNEISEKSEIFDDQFSVERPDGSNFTLKIRSTKLEDSAMYFCASGTGGNQETQYFGPGTRLLVL.

The chain has TRBV9 and TRBJ2-7, with D unclear. The V gene's germline CDR1 is SGDLS and CDR2 YYNGEE. Trimming took off 2 bases at V and 1 base at J, with 4 bases between the two ends. CDR3 length equals 12 residues. DNA for the CDR3: TGTGCCAGCAGCGTGGGGTCCTACGAGCAGTACTTC. It codes for CASSVGSYEQYF.

The rearrangement uses TRBV15 and TRBJ2-7; D may match TRBD1 or TRBD2 (5 bases each). Germline loops: CDR1 LNHNV, CDR2 YYDKDF (reference sequence). V lost 5 bases and J lost 0, with 17 bases in between. The CDR3 length is 16 residues. CDR3 loop: CATSGGGQLTSYEQYF. The CDR3 coding sequence is TGTGCCACCAGCGGCGGAGGACAATTAACCTCCTACGAGCAGTACTTC.

V usage is TRBV28 and J usage is TRBJ2-6; possible D gene TRBD1, 5 bases. The V gene's germline CDR1 is MDHEN and CDR2 SYDVKM. The CDR3 consists of 17 residues. V lost 6 bases and J 0 bases, leaving 15 bases between the germline ends. The CDR3: CASSSQVMTSGANVLTF. The DNA of the CDR3 is TGTGCCAGCAGCTCACAGGTGATGACCTCTGGGGCCAACGTCCTGACTTTC.

The CDR3 coding sequence is TGTGCCCCGGGTAAAATGTCAGGGGGCACCTACGAGCAGTACTTC. Protein product: CAPGKMSGGTYEQYF. The chain joins TRBV2 to TRBJ2-7; 8 positions agree with TRBD1. The CDR3 runs to 15 residues. Trimming removed 11 bases from V and 2 bases from J; junction bases left unmatched: 14. CDR1 is SNHLY, CDR2 FYNNEI, per germline.

V gene TRBV7-9 combines with J gene TRBJ2-5; D is ambiguous. Trimming took off 5 bases at V and 3 bases at J, with 13 bases between the two ends. The CDR3 is 14 amino acids. Germline lookup yields CDR1 SEHNR and CDR2 FQNEAQ (reference sequence). The CDR3 here is CASSSLGGKETQYF. Written as DNA, the CDR3 is TGTGCCAGCAGCAGCTTGGGCGGAAAAGAGACCCAGTACTTC.

This chain joins TRBV27 and TRBJ1-2, with 7 bases matching TRBD1. CDR1 is MNHEY, CDR2 SMNVEV, per germline (reference sequence). The J segment lost 5 bases and the V segment lost 5 bases, leaving 8 bases of the junction unmatched. The CDR3 spans 14 residues. The CDR3 region is CASSDLGDSYGYTF. The CDR3 DNA follows: TGTGCCAGCAGTGACCTCGGGGACAGTTATGGCTACACCTTC.

The chain carries TRBV28 and TRBJ2-4; 8 bases map to TRBD1. Trimming cost V 2 bases and J 0 bases; bases outside gene matches: 3. The CDR3 loop spans 16 amino acids. Germline values: CDR1 MDHEN, CDR2 SYDVKM. The CDR3 nucleotides are TGTGCCAGCAGTTTAGGACAGGGCTTAGCCAAAAACATTCAGTACTTC. Its translation is CASSLGQGLAKNIQYF.

The genes are TRBV19 and TRBJ2-3; D gene unclear. The length of the CDR3 is 13 residues. The V gene lost 5 bases and the J gene lost 2 bases, with 8 bases spanning the gap. Per germline, CDR1 LNHDA and CDR2 SQIVND (reference sequence). CDR3 nucleotides: TGTGCCAGTAGTCCCCCGTTCACAGATACGCAGTATTTT. Protein: CASSPPFTDTQYF. The full variable domain, completed using reference TRBV19 and TRBJ2-3, is DGGITQSPKYLFRKEGQNVTLSCEQNLNHDAMYWYRQDPGQGLRLIYYSQIVNDFQKGDIAEGYSVSREKKESFPLTVTSAQKNPTAFYLCASSPPFTDTQYFGPGTRLTVL.

V and J are TRBV5-4 and TRBJ2-6, with D uncertain. The V gene lost 0 bases and the J gene lost 0 bases, with 10 bases spanning the gap. Germline CDR1 SGHNT, CDR2 YYREEE (reference sequence). The CDR3 covers 17 residues. The CDR3 DNA follows: TGTGCCAGCAGCTTGGGCAGGATCTTCTCTGGGGCCAACGTCCTGACTTTC. Encoded protein: CASSLGRIFSGANVLTF.

The V gene is TRBV30, the J gene TRBJ1-2; 8 nucleotides line up with TRBD1. CDR1 is GTSNPN, CDR2 SVGIG, per germline (reference sequence). The CDR3 length is 14 residues. J lost 0 bases, V lost 5 bases, and 5 bases had no gene match. The CDR3 protein is CAWGQGRANYGYTF. Written as DNA, the CDR3 is TGTGCCTGGGGACAGGGACGAGCTAACTATGGCTACACCTTC.

This rearrangement joins TRBV5-6 to TRBJ2-7; D is uncertain. The germline V gene encodes CDR1 SGHDT and CDR2 YYEEEE. The CDR3 spans 14 residues. Trimming took off 0 bases at V and 2 bases at J, with 9 bases between the two ends. CDR3 loop: CASSLDVGAYEQYF. The CDR3 region has the DNA TGTGCCAGCAGCTTGGATGTGGGCGCCTACGAGCAGTACTTC. Full variable domain (missing parts from reference TRBV5-6 and TRBJ2-7): DAGVTQSPTHLIKTRGQQVTLRCSPKSGHDTVSWYQQALGQGPQFIFQYYEEEERQRGNFPDRFSGHQFPNYSSELNVNALLLGDSALYLCASSLDVGAYEQYFGPGTRLTVT.

V usage is TRBV6-5 and J usage is TRBJ1-1; D is unclear. Germline V gene sequence: CDR1 MNHEY, CDR2 SVGAGI. V dropped 4 bases and J dropped 0 bases, with 15 bases sitting between them. The CDR3 has 16 amino acids. The CDR3 is CASSSHSYPMNTEAFF. The CDR3 nucleotides are TGTGCCAGCAGTTCTCACAGTTACCCAATGAACACTGAAGCTTTCTTT.

J is TRBJ1-4 and V is TRBV27; no reliable D call. In germline, CDR1 is MNHEY, CDR2 SMNVEV (reference sequence). The ends were cut back, 5 bases at V and 0 bases at J, with 7 bases in the middle. This CDR3 is built from 14 residues. The CDR3 spells CASSPTTTNEKLFF. CDR3 sequence (DNA): TGTGCCAGCAGTCCGACCACAACTAATGAAAAACTGTTTTTT.

The rearrangement joins TRBV19 to TRBJ2-7, with D perhaps assigned TRBD1 or TRBD2 (5 bases each). The germline CDR1 and CDR2 sequences are LNHDA and SQIVND (reference sequence). The CDR3 contains 13 residues. V was pared by 1 base and J by 5 bases, with 9 bases between. The CDR3 nucleotides read TGTGCCAGTAGTATAGGGGGGTCTAACGAGCAGTACTTC. Encoded protein: CASSIGGSNEQYF.

CDR3 amino acids: CASSTLQGYEQFF. The CDR3 DNA follows: TGTGCCAGCAGCACCCTACAGGGGTATGAGCAGTTCTTC. This chain uses TRBV9 with TRBJ2-1; 7 positions agree with TRBD1. Germline assignment: CDR1 SGDLS and CDR2 YYNGEE. The CDR3 totals 13 residues. V was clipped by 4 bases and J by 8 bases; unmatched bases: 6.

This clone was detected once. The V gene is TRBV7-2, the J gene TRBJ2-3; 9 positions match TRBD2. V trimming: 2 bases; J trimming: 0 bases; junction bases outside the gene matches: 6. This CDR3 has 17 residues. Per germline, CDR1 SGHTA and CDR2 FQGNSA. Here the CDR3 reads CASSLRAGGSSTDTQYF. The CDR3 DNA follows: TGTGCCAGCAGCTTAAGGGCGGGGGGGTCTAGCACAGATACGCAGTATTTT.

The chain recombines TRBV11-2 with TRBJ1-3, with D hard to call. CDR3 length: 15 residues. CDR1 is SGHAT and CDR2 is FQNNGV in the germline V gene. Trimming took 5 bases from V and 0 from J, leaving 11 bases between them. The CDR3 region is CASSPMGISGNTIYF. DNA of the CDR3: TGTGCCAGCAGCCCCATGGGAATCTCTGGAAACACCATATATTTT.

This sequence joins TRBV9 and TRBJ2-6, with no clear D. The length of the CDR3 is 15 residues. With 0 bases removed from V and 3 bases from J, the gap between germline ends came to 7 bases. CDR1 is SGDLS and CDR2 is YYNGEE in the germline V gene. CDR3 residues: CASSVGFLGANVLTF. For the CDR3, the DNA is TGTGCCAGCAGCGTAGGGTTTCTTGGGGCCAACGTCCTGACTTTC.

The chain combines TRBV6-1 with TRBJ1-1; 8 positions match TRBD1. Trimming removed 2 bases from V and 5 bases from J; junction bases left unmatched: 10. Germline CDR1 and CDR2: MNHNS and SASEGT. This CDR3 has 16 amino acids. The CDR3 protein is CASSEQPQGARTEAFF. The CDR3, as DNA: TGTGCCAGCAGTGAACAACCCCAGGGGGCGCGGACTGAAGCTTTCTTT.

V gene TRBV5-6 combines with J gene TRBJ2-5, with D tentatively TRBD2 (6 bases). V gave up 0 bases and J gave up 1 base, with 13 bases separating them. The CDR3 has 16 residues. Germline loops: CDR1 SGHDT, CDR2 YYEEEE. This CDR3 is CASSLVQRVIQETQYF. Here the CDR3 DNA reads TGTGCCAGCAGCTTGGTCCAGCGGGTCATCCAAGAGACCCAGTACTTC.